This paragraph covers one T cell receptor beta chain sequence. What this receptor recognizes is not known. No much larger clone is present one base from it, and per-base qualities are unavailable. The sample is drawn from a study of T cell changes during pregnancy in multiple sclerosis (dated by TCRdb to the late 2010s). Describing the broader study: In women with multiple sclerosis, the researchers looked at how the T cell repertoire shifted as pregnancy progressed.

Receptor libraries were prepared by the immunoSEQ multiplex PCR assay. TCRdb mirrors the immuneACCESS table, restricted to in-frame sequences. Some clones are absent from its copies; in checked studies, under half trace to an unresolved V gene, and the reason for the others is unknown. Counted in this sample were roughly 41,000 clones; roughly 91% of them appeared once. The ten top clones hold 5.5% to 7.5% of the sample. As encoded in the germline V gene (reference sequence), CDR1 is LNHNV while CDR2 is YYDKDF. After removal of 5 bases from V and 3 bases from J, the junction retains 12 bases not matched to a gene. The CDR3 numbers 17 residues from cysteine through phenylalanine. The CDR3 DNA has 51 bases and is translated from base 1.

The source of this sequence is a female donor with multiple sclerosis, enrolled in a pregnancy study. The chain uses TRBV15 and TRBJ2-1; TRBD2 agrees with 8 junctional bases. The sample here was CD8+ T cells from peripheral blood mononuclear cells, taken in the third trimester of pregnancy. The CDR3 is CATSAATSDVFYNEQFF. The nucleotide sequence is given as TGTGCCACCAGCGCTGCGACTAGCGATGTTTTCTACAATGAGCAGTTCTTC.